One and the same sample provided the 20 T cell receptor delta chains below, sequenced in a study of gamma-delta T cells after stem cell transplantation (dated by TCRdb to 2016 to 2018). Libraries were made using RT-PCR. Sequencing used an Illumina MiSeq. After TCRdb called clones again from the public reads with CATT, rows with identical DNA were merged. Across this sample there are 2,700 or so delta-chain clones, with 20% to 25% seen only once. In total, the top ten clones hold 25% to 35% of the sample. The material sequenced was gamma-delta T cells. These receptors all stem from a human donor. It is not recorded whose cells these are; they may come from a transplant donor.

This clone has more than one count but fewer than ten. This could be a read error, since a much larger clone is one nucleotide away. Other DNA sequences from this sample encode an identical CDR3 as well. The rearrangement links TRDV2 to TRDJ3; 8 bases map to TRDD3. Germline V gene sequence: CDR1 GEAIGNYY, CDR2 EKD. This CDR3 has 20 residues. In DNA, the CDR3 is TGTGCCTGCGACACCGGTGCTACTTCTGGGGGACCCTGGGACACCCGACAGATGTTTTTC. It specifies CACDTGATSGGPWDTRQMFF.

By sample share, this clone is medium-sized. The chain couples TRDV2 to TRDJ1, with TRDD3 matching over 9 bases. The CDR3 runs to 19 residues. The germline CDR1 and CDR2 sequences are GEAIGNYY and EKD. V was pared by 0 bases and J by 0 bases, with 13 bases of the junction left unmatched. In DNA form, the CDR3 reads TGTGCCTGTGACACCGGACACTGGGGGACGCCCCTGTACACCGATAAACTCATCTTT. Its protein is CACDTGHWGTPLYTDKLIF.

V gene TRDV1 combines with J gene TRDJ1; perhaps TRDD2 as D (6 bases). The V end lost 0 bases, the J end lost 7 bases, and 21 bases lay between the germline ends. This CDR3 has 17 residues. Germline assignment: CDR1 TSWWSYY and CDR2 QGS. The CDR3: CALGELSFLMVPGKLIF. The CDR3 DNA reads TGTGCTCTTGGGGAACTATCGTTCCTAATGGTCCCCGGTAAACTCATCTTT.

This rearrangement joins TRDV1 to TRDJ1; 11 bases map to TRDD3. This CDR3 has 19 residues. J gave up 0 bases and V 2 bases, and 11 bases lay outside the gene matches. In germline, CDR1 is TSWWSYY, CDR2 QGS. The CDR3 is CALGEIVSGGYHYTDKLIF. The CDR3 coding sequence is TGTGCTCTTGGGGAAATAGTATCTGGGGGATACCATTACACCGATAAACTCATCTTT.

This clone is categorized as medium-sized. This chain connects TRDV1 to TRDJ1; D is possibly TRDD3 (5 bases). The CDR3 loop spans 15 amino acids. The germline V gene encodes CDR1 TSWWSYY and CDR2 QGS. Trimming cost V 1 base and J 11 bases, with 20 bases left between them. The CDR3 spells CALGERFPRDVKLIF. The CDR3, as DNA: TGTGCTCTTGGGGAACGGTTTCCCAGGGATGTTAAGCTCATCTTT.

This clone rates as medium-sized. This CDR3 is also generated by other DNA sequences in the sample. The chain links TRDV1 to TRDJ1; TRDD2 matches at 9 bases. Germline V gives CDR1 TSWWSYY, CDR2 QGS. The CDR3 covers 18 residues. The V and J ends lost 4 bases and 0 bases, in that order; junction bases with no gene match: 12. The chain's CDR3 is CALGVEAFLLIYTDKLIF. The DNA for the CDR3 is TGTGCTCTTGGGGTGGAGGCCTTCCTACTCATTTACACCGATAAACTCATCTTT.

This clone has just a few counts. V is TRDV1 and J is TRDJ1; 9 bases agree with TRDD3. CDR1 and CDR2 from the germline V gene are TSWWSYY and QGS. Trimming took 4 bases from V and 1 from J; bases not matched to a gene: 22. The CDR3 is 21 residues long. The DNA for the CDR3 is TGTGCTCTTGGGGCCCCTCGGTCCTCCTCCTCCTGGGGGATCGGCACCGATAAACTCATCTTT. This encodes CALGAPRSSSSWGIGTDKLIF.

This clone has only one observation. A read error is possible here, since a much larger clone lies one base away. The rearrangement joins TRDV1 to TRDJ1; 7 bases are a match to TRDD3. CDR1 TSWWSYY and CDR2 QGS come from the germline V gene. The CDR3 runs 18 residues. The CDR3 loop is CALRENSPYLLGSDKLIF. CDR3 DNA sequence: TGTGCTCTTAGGGAAAACTCCCCCTATCTACTGGGGTCCGATAAACTCATCTTT.

This chain joins TRDV1 and TRDJ1, with D maybe TRDD3 (6 bases). CDR1 is TSWWSYY, CDR2 QGS, per germline. V was clipped by 1 base and J by 3 bases, with 18 bases between them. CDR3 length equals 17 residues. The CDR3 DNA is TGTGCTCTTGGGGAACAACGGTTATCTGGGGTGGCCGATAAACTCATCTTT. Translation gives CALGEQRLSGVADKLIF.

The chain carries TRDV1 and TRDJ2; the D gene is possibly TRDD3 (6 bases). Trimming shortened V by 7 bases and J by 1 base, and 28 bases separated the two germline ends. The germline V gene has CDR1 TSWWSYY and CDR2 QGS. This CDR3 spans 20 amino acids. This chain's CDR3 is CALVGIRGGGSPLLTAQLFF. In DNA, the CDR3 is TGTGCTCTTGTCGGTATCCGTGGGGGGGGCTCTCCTCTTTTGACAGCACAACTCTTCTTT.

V usage is TRDV2 and J usage is TRDJ3, with TRDD3 matching over 11 bases. CDR1 GEAIGNYY and CDR2 EKD come from the germline V gene. With V trimmed by 2 bases and J by 0 bases, 11 bases remained unmatched. The CDR3 has 21 amino acids. The CDR3: CACDKLLGDIDTSWDTRQMFF. In DNA, the CDR3 is TGTGCCTGTGACAAACTACTGGGGGATATTGACACCTCCTGGGACACCCGACAGATGTTTTTC.

In its sample, this clone ranks as medium-sized. CDR3 DNA sequence: TGTGCCTGTGACACTCTTCCTACGGGGCCTGGGGGACCCCCGACCGACACCGATAAACTCATCTTT. Translation: CACDTLPTGPGGPPTDTDKLIF. This chain joins TRDV2 and TRDJ1; D could derive from TRDD2 or TRDD3 (8 bases each). From germline, CDR1 is GEAIGNYY and CDR2 EKD. The CDR3 loop spans 22 amino acids. V lost 1 base to trimming and J lost 0 bases, with 32 bases between them.

About this clone itself: The likely explanation is a read error, given a far larger clone one base away. The chain links TRDV1 to TRDJ1; D remains unclear. The CDR3 runs 11 residues. V was cut by 4 bases and J by 8 bases, with 8 bases left in between. Germline values: CDR1 TSWWSYY, CDR2 QGS. The CDR3 region is CALGGRKKLIF. The CDR3 nucleotides read TGTGCTCTTGGGGGCCGTAAGAAACTCATCTTT.

This clone has just a few counts. The likely explanation is a read error, given a far larger clone one base away. The gene calls are TRDV3 and TRDJ1, with D tentatively TRDD3 (6 bases). The CDR3 is 16 amino acids. Deletions cut 5 bases from V and 0 bases from J, with 22 bases between. The germline V gene encodes CDR1 TVYSNPD and CDR2 GDNSRS (reference sequence). The DNA for the CDR3 is TGTGCCCTTCCCGTTGGGGGGGACGGGTACACCGATAAACTCATCTTT. This translates into CALPVGGDGYTDKLIF.

V and J are TRDV1 and TRDJ1; 7 positions match TRDD3. V lost 2 bases to trimming and J lost 3 bases; unmatched junction nucleotides: 15. The CDR3 covers 18 residues. Germline assignment: CDR1 TSWWSYY and CDR2 QGS. CDR3 residues: CALGEVTGIKGEADKLIF. The DNA of the CDR3 is TGTGCTCTTGGGGAAGTTACGGGGATAAAGGGGGAGGCCGATAAACTCATCTTT.

This clone was counted a few times. V is TRDV1 and J is TRDJ1; 12 bases fit TRDD3. CDR1 and CDR2 (germline): TSWWSYY, QGS. V was pared by 3 bases and J by 0 bases, with 14 bases of the junction left unmatched. CDR3 length: 20 amino acids. CDR3 coding DNA: TGTGCTCTTGGGGAGCGATACTCAGTACTGGGGGATACCCACACCGATAAACTCATCTTT. It codes for CALGERYSVLGDTHTDKLIF.

This clone was detected only a few times. The TCRdb record carries a much larger clone's protein, which differs from this DNA's translation at residue 15; a read error is the likely cause, and the protein listed here is the DNA translation. The chain has TRDV1 and TRDJ1, with 9 bases fitting TRDD3. The CDR3 sequence is 22 residues long. CDR1 and CDR2 from the germline V gene are TSWWSYY and QGS. J gave up 8 bases and V 4 bases, and 32 bases lay outside the gene matches. The CDR3 DNA follows: TGTGCTCTTGGGGTCACTGTTAGGTACTGGGGGACTGACGAAAGTGAAAAGCAAAAACTCATCTTT. It translates to CALGVTVRYWGTDESEKQKLIF.

This clone has more than one count but fewer than ten. The amino acid sequence in TCRdb belongs to a much larger clone and departs from this DNA's translation at residue 3, likely a sequencing read error; the sequence shown is translated from the DNA. The V call is TRDV1, the J call TRDJ1; 9 nucleotides line up with TRDD3. There are 22 residues in the CDR3. The germline CDR1 and CDR2 sequences are TSWWSYY and QGS. The CDR3 bases are TGTGCTCCTGGGGTCACTGTTAGGTACTGGGGGACTGACGAAAATGAAAAGCAAAAACTCATCTTT. Amino acid sequence: CAPGVTVRYWGTDENEKQKLIF.

Concerning this clone: A much bigger clone sits one base away, suggesting this may be a read error. This sample includes further DNA sequences coding for the same CDR3. The V and J genes are TRDV1 and TRDJ1; 7 nucleotides line up with TRDD3. V shed 1 base and J 0 bases; nucleotides not matched to a gene: 47. This CDR3 has 30 amino acids. Germline values: CDR1 TSWWSYY, CDR2 QGS. CDR3 nucleotide sequence: TGTGCTCTTGGGGAACGGGCGTTGGTTGGAGTTCCGTTTGCCTCTCGTACTGGGGCCCTTGGGGGGACCTACACCGATAAACTCATCTTT. It specifies CALGERALVGVPFASRTGALGGTYTDKLIF.

This clone is classed as medium-sized (0.01 to 0.1%). The rearrangement uses TRDV2 and TRDJ1, with 10 bases aligning to TRDD3. Looked up from germline, CDR1 is GEAIGNYY and CDR2 is EKD. CDR3 size: 15 residues. Trimming took 7 bases from V and 0 from J; bases not matched to a gene: 7. The CDR3 loop is CACCTGGSYTDKLIF. The CDR3 bases are TGTGCCTGCTGTACTGGGGGATCGTACACCGATAAACTCATCTTT.